The 21 T cell receptor beta chains below were found in one sample sequenced in a study of CD8+CD57+ T cells in acquired aplastic anemia. The authors sequenced patients whose flow cytometry had shown CD8+CD57+ cell expansion. Genomic DNA provided the template from which TCR beta VDJ and CDR3 profiles were obtained. TCRdb reprocessed the reads via MiXCR and lists one record per CDR3 protein. The table records around 430,000 distinct CDR3 sequences, approximately 32% of them present only once. Sample: sorted CD4+, CD8+, or CD8+CD57+ T cells (not recorded which) from PBMCs. The receptors were gathered from a human donor with aplastic anemia.

This clonotype was found many times. V gene TRBV12-3 or TRBV12-4 combines with J gene TRBJ2-2; perhaps TRBD1 as D (6 bases). Trimming pared 6 bases from V and 2 bases from J, leaving 10 bases between. The CDR3 covers 14 residues. CDR3 amino acids: CASRRTANTGELFF. Here the CDR3 DNA reads TGTGCCAGCAGACGGACAGCCAACACCGGGGAGCTGTTTTTT.

This clonotype occurred a few times. The V gene is TRBV30, the J gene TRBJ1-2; 7 positions match TRBD1. CDR3 size: 12 residues. Germline trimming cut 1 base from V and 7 bases from J; bases unmatched to any gene: 3. Germline assignment: CDR1 GTSNPN and CDR2 SVGIG (reference sequence). CDR3 sequence (DNA): TGTGCCTGGAGTGGGACAGGCCTTGGCTACACCTTC. It translates to CAWSGTGLGYTF.

This clonotype was seen many times. The chain has TRBV10-3 and TRBJ2-1; 7 bases align to TRBD1. The CDR3 spans 16 residues. J gave up 7 bases and V 0 bases, and 9 bases lay outside the gene matches. Germline assignment: CDR1 ENHRY and CDR2 SYGVKD. The CDR3 sequence: CAISESRGGTWNEQFF. CDR3 nucleotides: TGTGCCATCAGTGAGTCGAGAGGGGGCACGTGGAATGAGCAGTTCTTC.

V gene TRBV11-1 combines with J gene TRBJ2-3; possible D gene TRBD2, 6 bases. The CDR3 contains 15 residues. V gave up 8 bases and J gave up 0 bases, with 15 bases separating them. Looked up from germline, CDR1 is SGHAT and CDR2 is FQDESV (reference sequence). In nucleotides, the CDR3 is TGTGCCAGCCGGAAGAGCGGGCCTAGCACAGATACGCAGTATTTT. This sequence encodes CASRKSGPSTDTQYF.

In nucleotides, the CDR3 is TGCGCCAGCAGCCCCGGTGTCGGGAGCAGTAACATTCAGTACTTC. Its protein product is CASSPGVGSSNIQYF. J is TRBJ2-4 and V is TRBV5-1; possibly TRBD2 for D (6 bases). V lost 4 bases, J lost 7 bases, and 18 bases lay in between. Germline V gene data show CDR1 as SGHRS and CDR2 as YFSETQ. The CDR3 has 15 residues.

This clonotype was picked up a small number of times. The chain links TRBV6-5 to TRBJ2-7; D unresolved. The CDR3 covers 14 residues. The ends were cut back, 2 bases at V and 2 bases at J, with 10 bases in the middle. CDR1 and CDR2 from the germline V gene are MNHEY and SVGAGI. This chain's CDR3 is CASSYQDIPYEQYF. Here the CDR3 DNA reads TGTGCCAGCAGTTACCAGGATATCCCCTACGAGCAGTACTTC.

The rearrangement joins TRBV25-1 to TRBJ2-1; tentative D call: TRBD1 (6 bases). The CDR3 is made up of 17 amino acids. Trimming removed 6 bases at V and 7 bases at J, with 25 bases between. CDR1 and CDR2 from the germline V gene are MGHDK and SYGVNS. In nucleotides, the CDR3 is TGTGCCAGCAGCTTGCTTGGTGCAAGACAAAGGGGGAATGAGCAGTTCTTC. Residues: CASSLLGARQRGNEQFF.

The chain recombines TRBV30 with TRBJ1-3, with D tentatively TRBD1 (6 bases). The germline CDR1 and CDR2 sequences are GTSNPN and SVGIG (reference sequence). The CDR3 is made up of 14 amino acids. The germline V and J ends were trimmed by 8 bases and 2 bases, with 16 bases remaining between them. The DNA for the CDR3 is TGTGCCCGCCACACACAGGGAGCTGGAAACACCATATATTTT. It yields the protein CARHTQGAGNTIYF.

This clonotype turned up a few times. V gene TRBV28 combines with J gene TRBJ1-5; D not resolved. This CDR3 has 14 amino acids. Per germline, CDR1 MDHEN and CDR2 SYDVKM. Trimming took 2 bases from V and 3 from J, leaving 8 bases between them. CDR3 DNA sequence: TGTGCCAGCAGTTTAGTGGGGAACAATCAGCCCCAGCATTTT. Its translation: CASSLVGNNQPQHF.

This clonotype was observed many times. The V call is TRBV4-1, the J call TRBJ2-6; a weak D match, TRBD2 (5 bases). V was clipped by 2 bases and J by 2 bases, with 10 bases between them. This CDR3 has 16 amino acids. Germline-derived CDR1 and CDR2 are MGHRA and YSYEKL. Written as DNA, the CDR3 is TGCGCCAGCAGCCAATACTCGGGGACTGGGGCCAACGTCCTGACTTTC. Protein: CASSQYSGTGANVLTF.

The sample holds many counts of this clonotype. This sequence joins TRBV9 and TRBJ2-1; 8 bases fit TRBD2. With 2 bases clipped from V and 7 bases from J, the junction kept 11 bases outside the gene matches. Germline V gene data show CDR1 as SGDLS and CDR2 as YYNGEE. The CDR3 has 16 amino acids. The CDR3 nucleotides read TGTGCCAGCAGCGTGTCAGCGGGAGTGGGGTATAATGAGCAGTTCTTC. Translation: CASSVSAGVGYNEQFF.

This clonotype was recorded at least ten times. The chain links TRBV14 to TRBJ1-2, with D possibly TRBD1 on 5 matching bases. The length of the CDR3 is 15 residues. Per germline, CDR1 SGHDN and CDR2 FVKESK. The V gene lost 1 base and the J gene lost 2 bases, with 11 bases spanning the gap. The CDR3 here is CASSQAGGANYGYTF. In DNA form, the CDR3 reads TGTGCCAGCAGCCAAGCTGGAGGGGCCAACTATGGCTACACCTTC.

V gene TRBV25-1 combines with J gene TRBJ2-2, with D possibly being TRBD2 (5 bases). With 6 bases removed from V and 0 bases from J, the gap between germline ends came to 14 bases. This CDR3 is built from 16 residues. CDR1 is MGHDK and CDR2 is SYGVNS in the germline V gene. In DNA, the CDR3 is TGTGCCAGCAGCTTAATCCGCGGGTCGAACACCGGGGAGCTGTTTTTT. As protein: CASSLIRGSNTGELFF.

There are many counts of this clonotype. The chain employs TRBV20-1 and TRBJ2-1; 12 bases line up with TRBD2. The CDR3 consists of 14 residues. After removal of 5 bases from V and 8 bases from J, the junction contained 7 bases not matched to a gene. Germline CDR1 is DFQATT and CDR2 is SNEGSKA (reference sequence). CDR3 in amino acids: CSAFLAGGIHEQFF. For the CDR3, the DNA is TGCAGTGCTTTCCTAGCGGGAGGGATCCATGAGCAGTTCTTC.

The sample holds a few counts of this clonotype. The J gene is TRBJ1-3, the V gene TRBV4-1, with D tentatively TRBD1 (5 bases). The CDR3 is 16 amino acids. The ends were cut back, 1 base at V and 0 bases at J, with 10 bases in the middle. Germline CDR1 is MGHRA and CDR2 is YSYEKL. This chain's CDR3 is CASSQAGTASGNTIYF. CDR3 coding DNA: TGCGCCAGCAGCCAAGCTGGGACGGCCTCTGGAAACACCATATATTTT.

The chain carries TRBV19 and TRBJ2-7, with D tentatively TRBD1 or TRBD2 (5 bases each). The V gene's germline CDR1 is LNHDA and CDR2 SQIVND (reference sequence). This CDR3 has 16 residues. The V end lost 9 bases, the J end lost 3 bases, and 24 bases lay between the germline ends. The CDR3 DNA follows: TGTGCCAGCAGCCAAGGGGCCACAGGAGAGGGCTACGAGCAGTACTTC. Encoded protein: CASSQGATGEGYEQYF.

This clonotype was found a few times. The rearrangement uses TRBV2 and TRBJ1-1, with 10 bases that match TRBD1. V shed 6 bases, J shed 3 bases, and the junction held 7 bases outside the gene matches. The CDR3 is 15 amino acids. Germline V gene lookup returns CDR1 SNHLY and CDR2 FYNNEI. CDR3 nucleotide sequence: TGTGCCAGCAGCCGAGGGACAGGGGTAGACACTGAAGCTTTCTTT. This translates into CASSRGTGVDTEAFF.

The chain recombines TRBV7-2 with TRBJ1-1; 10 bases match TRBD1. The length of the CDR3 is 14 residues. Germline loops: CDR1 SGHTA, CDR2 FQGNSA. V was clipped by 3 bases and J by 4 bases; unmatched bases: 2. This CDR3 reads CASSFRTGGTEAFF. The CDR3 DNA reads TGTGCCAGCAGCTTTAGGACAGGGGGCACTGAAGCTTTCTTT.

CDR3 region: CSANGLMNTEAFF. DNA for the CDR3: TGCAGTGCTAACGGGCTAATGAACACTGAAGCTTTCTTT. The V and J genes are TRBV20-1 and TRBJ1-1; no clear D. CDR3 length: 13 residues. Between the trimmed V and J ends, which lost 4 bases and 0 bases, there was a span of 9 bases. CDR1 and CDR2 from the germline V gene are DFQATT and SNEGSKA (reference sequence).

This clonotype was observed at least ten times. The chain is built from TRBV7-8 and TRBJ1-1; perhaps TRBD1 as D (5 bases). Trimming removed 3 bases from V and 3 bases from J, with 8 bases in between. CDR1 SGHVS and CDR2 FQNEAQ come from the germline V gene. The CDR3 loop spans 13 amino acids. CDR3 in DNA: TGTGCCAGCAGCTTCGGCAGGGACACTGAAGCTTTCTTT. Its translation is CASSFGRDTEAFF.

This clonotype has at least ten counts. This chain joins TRBV9 and TRBJ2-7, with TRBD2 identical over 8 bases. CDR1 is SGDLS, CDR2 YYNGEE, per germline. V lost 3 bases, J lost 3 bases, and 5 bases stayed unmatched. The CDR3 is made up of 14 amino acids. The CDR3 DNA is TGTGCCAGCAGCGCGGGGGGGGCCAGCTACGAGCAGTACTTC. This sequence encodes CASSAGGASYEQYF.